Following are 4 T cell receptor beta chains from one sample sequenced in a study of circulating and synovial CD4+ cells in juvenile arthritis. The protocol was immunoSEQ multiplex PCR, while the TCRdb copy is restricted to in-frame clones and leaves out a portion. In the table there are approximately 36,000 clones, roughly 94% of which are singletons. The material sequenced was CD4+ T cells from blood. Receptors were obtained from a human donor with juvenile idiopathic arthritis.

The chain combines TRBV11-1 with TRBJ2-7; 11 nucleotides align to TRBD2. V shed 5 bases and J 0 bases; nucleotides not matched to a gene: 3. CDR3 size: 15 residues. Germline CDR1 reads SGHAT; CDR2 reads FQDESV (reference sequence). CDR3: CASSQTSGASYEQYF. The CDR3 DNA reads as TGTGCCAGCAGCCAGACTAGCGGGGCCTCCTACGAGCAGTACTTC.

The sample holds one count of this clone. The chain couples TRBV6-6 to TRBJ1-2, with D hard to call. The V end was cut by 4 bases, the J end by 7 bases, with 16 bases between. Germline CDR1 and CDR2: MNHNY and SVGAGI (reference sequence). This CDR3 is 14 amino acids long. In DNA form, the CDR3 reads TGTGCCAGCAGTTCCGAAGGTAGGAGAAGTGGCTACACCTTC. This sequence encodes CASSSEGRRSGYTF.

The V gene is TRBV7-2, the J gene TRBJ2-7; 7 positions match TRBD2. This CDR3 contains 14 residues. V was pared by 3 bases and J by 3 bases, with 5 bases of the junction left unmatched. Germline V gene sequence: CDR1 SGHTA, CDR2 FQGNSA. The CDR3 sequence: CASSLSGEGYEQYF. The CDR3 bases are TGTGCCAGCAGCTTGAGCGGGGAGGGCTACGAGCAGTACTTC.

The chain has TRBV7-2 and TRBJ1-1, with D possibly TRBD1 on 6 matching bases. Between the trimmed V and J ends, which lost 4 bases and 2 bases, there was a span of 17 bases. The CDR3 is 16 amino acids. Looked up from germline, CDR1 is SGHTA and CDR2 is FQGNSA. Here the CDR3 DNA reads TGTGCCAGCAGCTGGGGGGGGGCGATCATAAACACTGAAGCTTTCTTT. Its protein product is CASSWGGAIINTEAFF. The variable domain in full, with the rest retrieved from reference TRBV7-2 and TRBJ1-1, is GAGVSQSPSNKVTEKGKDVELRCDPISGHTALYWYRQSLGQGLEFLIYFQGNSAPDKSGLPSDRFSAERTGGSVSTLTIQRTQQEDSAVYLCASSWGGAIINTEAFFGQGTRLTVV.